The entry below gives a single T cell receptor (beta chain) sequence along with its context. Its antigen is unknown. Treatment noted: oral pan-JAK inhibitor, 5-10 mg twice daily. Following extraction, RNA underwent reverse transcription to cDNA, which served as the sequencing template. Method: immunoSEQ multiplex PCR; TCRdb's copy keeps in-frame clones and lacks some. The repertoire holds about 190,000 clones, with about 65% as singletons. V gave up 1 base and J gave up 2 bases, with 9 bases separating them. Germline V gene lookup returns CDR1 SQVTM and CDR2 ANQGSEA. The CDR3 has 14 amino acids. This specimen belongs to a study of CD8+ T cells in alopecia areata. Findings of the study overall: Scalp clonality and expanded CD8+ clones among the top 100 fell significantly with tofacitinib. Against the mouse data, patients shared TCRs less clearly, possibly for HLA reasons. With just one nonresponder, it is still uncertain whether baseline CD8+ expansion relates to response. With tofacitinib ongoing, many expanded lesional clones persisted in both scalp and blood.

The sample here was CD4+ T cells sorted from blood, taken at approximately week 49, from a patient treated with tofacitinib. The TCR sequence derives from a human donor with alopecia areata. This rearrangement joins TRBV29-1 to TRBJ2-1, with unresolved D. CDR3 in amino acids: CSVEGTHPYNEQFF. Here the CDR3 DNA reads TGCAGCGTTGAAGGCACTCACCCCTACAATGAGCAGTTCTTC.